A selection of T cell receptor beta chains follows, all from one sample in a study of blood T cell repertoires in COVID-19. The table came from immunoSEQ multiplex PCR; TCRdb's copy has only in-frame clones and leaves some out. In the table there are over 140,000 clones, 60% to 80% of which are singletons. The sequencing input was PBMCs or T cells enriched from blood (not recorded which). The receptors were sampled from a woman between 45 and 60 years old who had recovered from COVID-19. Each CDR3 is given with its conserved first and last residue. A D gene is named only where the DNA matches it firmly. The listing skips clone size in some rows; elsewhere it reads once, few, many or a size class.

cdr3_length	v_call	clone_size	j_call	d_call	cdr3_nt	cdr3_aa
13	TRBV5-1	.	TRBJ1-2	.	TGCGCCAGCAGCTTGGCCAGGCAGGGAGGCTACACCTTC	CASSLARQGGYTF
15	TRBV7-9	.	TRBJ2-5	.	TGTGCCAGCAGCTCCACTATTGCGGGATTAGAGACCCAGTACTTC	CASSSTIAGLETQYF
16	TRBV7-8	few	TRBJ1-2	TRBD1	TGTGCCAGCAGCTTGGGTGACAGGGGGAAGAACTATGGCTACACCTTC	CASSLGDRGKNYGYTF
13	TRBV29-1	once	TRBJ2-5	TRBD1	TGCAGCGTTTTGACAGGGGTTGGAGAGACCCAGTACTTC	CSVLTGVGETQYF
12	TRBV6-5	.	TRBJ2-7	.	TGTGCCAGCAGATCCACAGGCTACGAGCAGTACTTC	CASRSTGYEQYF
15	TRBV7-2	few	TRBJ2-1	.	TGTGCCAGCAGCTTAGTTCCGGGGGTGAACAATGAGCAGTTCTTC	CASSLVPGVNNEQFF
14	TRBV6-2/TRBV6-3	.	TRBJ1-5	.	TGTGCCAGCAGTTACCTAGGACAGCGTCAGCCCCAGCATTTT	CASSYLGQRQPQHF
15	TRBV5-6	.	TRBJ1-3	.	TGTGCCAGCAGCTTGGATCGGTACTCTGGAAACACCATATATTTT	CASSLDRYSGNTIYF
12	TRBV27	.	TRBJ1-2	.	TGTGCCAGCACCACAGGGAACTATGGCTACACCTTC	CASTTGNYGYTF
15	TRBV19	few	TRBJ2-2	TRBD2	TGTGCCAGTAGTATGGCTAGCGGGAGTCACGGGGAGCTGTTTTTT	CASSMASGSHGELFF
15	TRBV12-2	.	TRBJ2-3	.	TGTGCAAGTCGCTGGTGGGGACTAGCGGTAGATACGCAGTATTTT	CASRWWGLAVDTQYF
18	TRBV28	.	TRBJ2-7	TRBD2	TGTGCCAGCAGGTCCGCGGGACTAGCGGGAGGGACGTCCTACGAGCAGTACTTC	CASRSAGLAGGTSYEQYF
16	TRBV5-1	.	TRBJ2-5	TRBD2	TGCGCCAGCAGCCCTAGTAGCGGGGGCCTTCAAGAGACCCAGTACTTC	CASSPSSGGLQETQYF
15	TRBV5-1	.	TRBJ2-7	.	TGCGCCAGCAGCTTCGATGCGGATGCTACCTACGAGCAGTACTTC	CASSFDADATYEQYF
18	TRBV7-9	.	TRBJ2-4	TRBD2	TGTGCCAGCAGCCCACGGCTAGCGGGGGGTTTAGCCAAAAACATTCAGTACTTC	CASSPRLAGGLAKNIQYF
17	TRBV21-1	.	TRBJ1-5	.	TGTGCCAGCAGCACCACCGGACAGGACCCAAGCAATCAGCCCCAGCATTTT	CASSTTGQDPSNQPQHF
14	TRBV5-1	.	TRBJ1-1	TRBD1	TGCGCCAGCAGCCTTACAGGGGTCGGGACTGAAGCTTTCTTT	CASSLTGVGTEAFF
13	TRBV7-6	few	TRBJ1-1	.	TGTGCCAGCAGCCTGGTAGAGAACACTGAAGCTTTCTTT	CASSLVENTEAFF
12	TRBV30	.	TRBJ1-1	.	TGTGCCTGGAGTGTAGGGGACACTGAAGCTTTCTTT	CAWSVGDTEAFF
13	TRBV13	.	TRBJ2-7	TRBD1	TGTGCCAGCAGCCAGGGACAGGTCTACGAGCAGTACTTC	CASSQGQVYEQYF